This entry describes one TCR beta chain. As yet, its antigen is unknown. Clones were sequenced by immunoSEQ multiplex PCR, and TCRdb holds only the in-frame ones, with some missing. The sample records approximately 40,000 clones, about 90% being singletons. Trimming cost V 0 bases and J 11 bases, with 8 bases left between them. Germline V gene data show CDR1 as SGHDN and CDR2 as FVKESK. The CDR3 runs to 12 residues. These data come from a study of OX40 agonist ivuxolimab in advanced cancers. Background on the study: Under the entry rules, prior anti-PD-1, anti-PD-L1 or anti-CTLA-4 therapy was allowed, and about 38% had some. The study's findings and limits: Blood T cells, both CD4+ and CD8+, expanded clonally by week 6 at 0.1 to 3.0 mg/kg.

This receptor was taken from an adult with an advanced solid tumor such as melanoma, head and neck, liver or kidney cancer. This rearrangement joins TRBV14 to TRBJ2-1; D is perhaps TRBD2 (5 bases). The material was CD4+ or CD8+ T cells sorted from blood, obtained in a trial of the OX40 agonist ivuxolimab. In DNA, the CDR3 is TGTGCCAGCAGCCAAGATGTCGGGAAGCAGTTCTTC. It codes for CASSQDVGKQFF.